The 9 T cell receptor beta chains reported below all come from one sample, sequenced in a study of beta chain features in type 1 diabetes. Findings and limits, study-wide: All four CD4+ subsets from Type 1 diabetes patients carried moderately but significantly shorter TCRB CDR3s.

Antigens for these TCRs are unknown. Expressed TCRB transcripts were sequenced, since all the RNA that had been isolated was reverse transcribed. Only in-frame clones appear in the TCRdb table, and some are missing; sequencing was by immunoSEQ multiplex PCR. The table records roughly 50,000 clones, under 55% of them present only once. Sequenced sample: Tregs from blood. Source of these receptors: a man aged 25-40 years with type 1 diabetes.

The rearrangement joins TRBV5-1 to TRBJ2-1, with 9 bases aligning to TRBD2. The CDR3 runs 16 residues. V trimming: 0 bases; J trimming: 5 bases; junction bases outside the gene matches: 6. Germline V CDR1 and CDR2: SGHRS, YFSETQ. CDR3 sequence reads: CASSLDGGRGHNEQFF. Written as DNA, the CDR3 is TGCGCCAGCAGCTTGGACGGCGGGAGGGGGCACAATGAGCAGTTCTTC. The full variable domain, in which reference TRBV5-1 and TRBJ2-1 provide the parts outside the CDR3, is KAGVTQTPRYLIKTRGQQVTLSCSPISGHRSVSWYQQTPGQGLQFLFEYFSETQRNKGNFPGRFSGRQFSNSRSEMNVSTLELGDSALYLCASSLDGGRGHNEQFFGPGTRLTVL.

The chain combines TRBV29-1 with TRBJ2-7, with a possible D match to TRBD2 (5 bases). CDR3 length: 11 amino acids. Germline V gene sequence: CDR1 SQVTM, CDR2 ANQGSEA. Trimming left V 4 bases short and J 4 bases short, with 8 bases between. CDR3 DNA: TGCAGCGTTGGAGACTATTACGAGCAGTACTTC. Protein: CSVGDYYEQYF.

The CDR3 DNA follows: TGTGCCAGCAGCTTAGGACCGGGAGCCTCCTACGAGCAGTACTTC. It codes for CASSLGPGASYEQYF. The rearrangement links TRBV7-6 to TRBJ2-7, with D perhaps matching TRBD2 (6 bases). Per germline, CDR1 SGHVS and CDR2 FNYEAQ. The CDR3 is made up of 15 amino acids. Deletions cut 1 base from V and 0 bases from J, with 10 bases between.

The chain has TRBV19 and TRBJ1-2; maybe TRBD1 (5 bases). This CDR3 has 13 amino acids. The germline V gene encodes CDR1 LNHDA and CDR2 SQIVND (reference sequence). V lost 2 bases and J lost 2, with 6 bases in between. The CDR3 DNA follows: TGTGCCAGTAGTATACGGGGGAACTATGGCTACACCTTC. It encodes CASSIRGNYGYTF.

The chain has TRBV7-2 and TRBJ2-1; D gene unclear. CDR1 and CDR2 (germline): SGHTA, FQGNSA. This CDR3 is built from 15 residues. Between the trimmed V and J ends, which lost 4 bases and 2 bases, there was a span of 12 bases. Here the CDR3 reads CASSSGRLTYNEQFF. The CDR3, as DNA: TGTGCCAGCAGCTCAGGTAGGTTGACCTACAATGAGCAGTTCTTC.

The chain's CDR3 is CASSSQTTSGRTDTQYF. The DNA for the CDR3 is TGTGCCAGCAGCTCCCAAACGACTAGCGGGAGAACAGATACGCAGTATTTT. The rearrangement joins TRBV7-9 to TRBJ2-3, with 12 nucleotides matching TRBD2. Germline V gene data show CDR1 as SEHNR and CDR2 as FQNEAQ (reference sequence). The CDR3 consists of 17 residues. V shed 4 bases and J 3 bases; nucleotides not matched to a gene: 8.

The chain carries TRBV30 and TRBJ2-5, with 8 positions matching TRBD1. The V segment lost 2 bases and the J segment 5 bases; nucleotides outside the gene matches: 4. Germline assignment: CDR1 GTSNPN and CDR2 SVGIG (reference sequence). This CDR3 spans 13 amino acids. The CDR3, as DNA: TGTGCCTGGAGTCAGGGGGCGGATGAGACCCAGTACTTC. Residues: CAWSQGADETQYF. Based on the CDR3 plus reference TRBV30 and TRBJ2-5, the full variable domain is SQTIHQWPATLVQPVGSPLSLECTVEGTSNPNLYWYRQAAGRGLQLLFYSVGIGQISSEVPQNLSASRPQDRQFILSSKKLLLSDSGFYLCAWSQGADETQYFGPGTRLLVL.

This clone was seen a few times. V is TRBV27 and J is TRBJ2-5; TRBD1 matches at 9 bases. The CDR3 runs to 16 residues. The V and J ends lost 3 bases and 0 bases, in that order; junction bases with no gene match: 5. From germline, CDR1 is MNHEY and CDR2 SMNVEV (reference sequence). CDR3 in DNA: TGTGCCAGCAGTTTGTCCGGGACAGGGTACCAAGAGACCCAGTACTTC. Protein sequence: CASSLSGTGYQETQYF.

This sequence joins TRBV2 and TRBJ2-1; 12 bases are a match to TRBD2. Losses at the gene ends were 2 bases for V and 16 bases for J; bases not matched to a gene: 6. The CDR3 has 13 amino acids. Germline-derived CDR1 and CDR2 are SNHLY and FYNNEI. CDR3 bases: TGTGCCAGCAGTGAACTGACTAGCGGGAGTTTTTTCTTC. As protein: CASSELTSGSFFF.